This T cell receptor beta chain was sequenced in a study of tumor-infiltrating lymphocytes in primary liver carcinoma. This clonotype was detected only a few times. Using a constant-region primer together with ProtoScript II reverse transcriptase, TCR beta cDNA was made from 500 ng of total RNA. Sequencing libraries for TCR beta derived from three nested multiplex PCR rounds that used slightly modified ARM-PCR. Forward primers for TRBV1-TRBV30 and a C-beta reverse primer served the first two PCR rounds, at roughly 10 cycles each. TCRdb reprocessed the multiplex PCR reads with MiXCR, giving one entry per CDR3 protein. The profile shows 300,000 to 400,000 distinct CDR3 sequences, about 65% of them singletons. Trimming took off 6 bases at V and 7 bases at J, with 19 bases between the two ends. Germline loops: CDR1 SGHAT, CDR2 FQNNGV. CDR3 size: 15 residues. Blood RNA was derived from unsorted whole blood, and germline DNA was extracted too.

Sequenced sample: peripheral blood. V gene TRBV11-2 combines with J gene TRBJ2-1, with D possibly being TRBD2 (6 bases). This clonotype originated in a man aged 35 to 55 with primary liver carcinoma and hepatitis B virus infection. As DNA, the CDR3 is TGTGCCAGCAGTTTGGCCCTAGCGAGGGGAAATGAGCAGTTCTTC. Translated: CASSLALARGNEQFF.